A selection of T cell receptor beta chains follows, all from one sample in a study of T cell responses to AZD1222 COVID-19 vaccine. Sequencing was performed with immunoSEQ multiplex PCR; in TCRdb, only in-frame clones are kept and a portion is missing. The top ten clones hold 15% to 20% of a sample with about 120,000 clones, around 84% of them seen once. The sequencing used peripheral blood, collected 28 days after the second AZD1222 dose. The source is an adult who received the AZD1222 COVID-19 vaccine. CDR3s include the opening cysteine and the closing phenylalanine or tryptophan. Fields, in order: D gene, V gene, J gene, clone size, CDR3 protein, CDR3 DNA. The D gene is left open where the match is weak. Clone size is not always given. Where it is, it says once, few, many or a class for expanded clones.

>NA|TRBV19|TRBJ2-2|NA
CASSMNRAAAGELFF
TGTGCCAGTAGTATGAACAGGGCGGCGGCCGGGGAGCTGTTTTTT
>TRBD2|TRBV7-7|TRBJ2-1|NA
CASSLALAGGPNEQFF
TGTGCCAGCAGCTTAGCTCTAGCGGGGGGGCCAAATGAGCAGTTCTTC
>TRBD1|TRBV5-1|TRBJ1-4|NA
CASSSEWTGWEKLFF
TGCGCCAGCAGCTCGGAGTGGACAGGGTGGGAAAAACTGTTTTTT
>NA|TRBV4-3|TRBJ2-7|NA
CASSQDLRSYEQYF
TGCGCCAGCAGCCAAGATCTTCGGAGTTACGAGCAGTACTTC
>NA|TRBV6-2/TRBV6-3|TRBJ1-5|NA
CASSVGTAGGRGQPQHF
TGTGCCAGCAGTGTTGGGACGGCCGGGGGGAGGGGTCAGCCCCAGCATTTT
>TRBD1|TRBV30|TRBJ1-2|NA
CAWSPGQANGYTF
TGTGCCTGGAGCCCGGGACAGGCAAATGGCTACACCTTC
>TRBD1|TRBV30|TRBJ1-5|NA
CAWNTGDYQPQHF
TGTGCCTGGAACACAGGGGATTATCAGCCCCAGCATTTT
>NA|TRBV7-9|TRBJ2-5|NA
CASSGRNQETQYF
TGTGCCAGCAGCGGACGGAACCAAGAGACCCAGTACTTC
>TRBD1|TRBV5-1|TRBJ1-1|NA
CASSRGQIDTEAFF
TGCGCCAGCAGCAGGGGACAGATAGACACTGAAGCTTTCTTT
>NA|TRBV10-3|TRBJ1-6|NA
CAISEQPNNSPLHF
TGTGCCATCAGTGAGCAACCTAATAATTCACCCCTCCACTTT
>NA|TRBV30|TRBJ2-1|NA
CAWSGKGLDNNEQFF
TGTGCCTGGTCCGGGAAAGGACTGGACAACAATGAGCAGTTCTTC
>TRBD1|TRBV6-6|TRBJ1-1|NA
CASLSTGGARTEAFF
TGTGCCAGCCTCTCGACAGGGGGCGCAAGGACTGAAGCTTTCTTT
>TRBD2|TRBV19|TRBJ2-7|NA
CASSIELAGGETYEQYF
TGTGCCAGTAGTATAGAGCTAGCGGGAGGTGAAACCTACGAGCAGTACTTC
>NA|TRBV3-1/TRBV3-2|TRBJ2-2|NA
CASSHAWSEGVGTGELFF
TGTGCCAGCAGCCACGCGTGGTCGGAGGGGGTCGGCACCGGGGAGCTGTTTTTT
>NA|TRBV28|TRBJ1-1|once
CASSLIRGEAFF
TGTGCCAGCAGTTTGATCAGGGGTGAAGCTTTCTTT
>NA|TRBV7-9|TRBJ1-2|NA
CASSLVGDYGYTF
TGTGCCAGCAGCTTAGTAGGGGACTATGGCTACACCTTC
>TRBD1|TRBV24-1|TRBJ1-2|NA
CATSDSRQGYGYTF
TGTGCCACCAGTGATTCGCGACAGGGGTATGGCTACACCTTC
>TRBD2|TRBV19|TRBJ2-1|NA
CASSPGTSGFNEQFF
TGTGCCAGTAGTCCTGGGACTAGCGGGTTCAATGAGCAGTTCTTC
>NA|TRBV10-3|TRBJ1-3|once
CAISESTGFAGNTIYF
TGTGCCATCAGTGAGTCCACAGGATTTGCTGGAAACACCATATATTTT
>TRBD1|TRBV27|TRBJ2-7|NA
CASSTAQGVGGYEQYF
TGTGCCAGCAGTACGGCACAGGGGGTAGGGGGGTACGAGCAGTACTTC
>NA|TRBV7-3|TRBJ1-3|NA
CASSPQNSGNTIYF
TGTGCCAGCAGCCCCCAGAACTCTGGAAACACCATATATTTT
>NA|TRBV27|TRBJ1-1|NA
CASGTKNTEAFF
TGTGCCAGCGGTACTAAGAACACTGAAGCTTTCTTT
>NA|TRBV6-5|TRBJ2-7|NA
CASNQGTGQYF
TGTGCCAGCAACCAAGGGACCGGGCAGTACTTC
>NA|TRBV5-1|TRBJ2-1|few
CASSLSPGSSYNEQFF
TGCGCCAGCAGCTTGTCTCCGGGGAGCTCCTACAATGAGCAGTTCTTC
>NA|TRBV5-1|TRBJ2-7|NA
CASSAPTSYEQYF
TGCGCCAGCAGCGCTCCGACTTCCTACGAGCAGTACTTC
>NA|TRBV28|TRBJ1-6|NA
CASSLSRGRGYNSPLHF
TGTGCCAGCAGTTTAAGTAGGGGTCGGGGATATAATTCACCCCTCCACTTT
>NA|TRBV7-3|TRBJ1-2|NA
CASSLGPAANYGYTF
TGTGCCAGCAGCTTAGGGCCGGCAGCTAACTATGGCTACACCTTC
>NA|TRBV5-1|TRBJ1-1|NA
CASSPWGAEGTEAFF
TGCGCCAGCAGCCCTTGGGGGGCGGAGGGCACTGAAGCTTTCTTT
>TRBD1|TRBV6-1|TRBJ1-5|NA
CASSAGQGRSNQPQHF
TGTGCCAGCAGTGCGGGACAGGGAAGGAGCAATCAGCCCCAGCATTTT
>NA|TRBV27|TRBJ2-7|NA
CASRPRRGEQYF
TGTGCCAGCAGGCCTCGACGAGGGGAGCAGTACTTC
>NA|TRBV9|TRBJ1-1|NA
CASSVGGSRDTEAFF
TGTGCCAGCAGCGTAGGGGGGTCGCGGGACACTGAAGCTTTCTTT
>NA|TRBV5-1|TRBJ1-6|NA
CASSLEEENSPLHF
TGCGCCAGCAGCTTGGAGGAAGAGAATTCACCCCTCCACTTT
>NA|TRBV4-2|TRBJ1-3|NA
CASSQTFGGGAGNTIYF
TGTGCCAGCAGCCAGACCTTCGGGGGGGGCGCGGGAAACACCATATATTTT
>NA|TRBV4-3|TRBJ1-1|NA
CASSQVSGTNTEAFF
TGCGCCAGCAGCCAAGTTTCCGGGACGAACACTGAAGCTTTCTTT
>TRBD2|TRBV5-4|TRBJ2-3|NA
CASSFGSSGNSDTQYF
TGTGCCAGCAGCTTCGGCTCTAGCGGGAATTCAGATACGCAGTATTTT
>TRBD1|TRBV19|TRBJ1-2|NA
CASSTQGARHGYTF
TGTGCCAGTAGTACCCAGGGGGCGCGGCATGGCTACACCTTC
>TRBD1|TRBV4-3|TRBJ1-5|NA
CASSQDPDRGITEQGQPQHF
TGCGCCAGCAGCCAAGATCCCGACAGGGGAATAACCGAGCAAGGGCAGCCCCAGCATTTT
>NA|TRBV25-1|TRBJ1-1|NA
CASSRGDGTEAFF
TGTGCCAGCAGTAGGGGGGATGGCACTGAAGCTTTCTTT
>NA|TRBV5-1|TRBJ2-3|NA
CASSFGTGTDTQYF
TGCGCCAGCAGCTTTGGTACCGGCACAGATACGCAGTATTTT